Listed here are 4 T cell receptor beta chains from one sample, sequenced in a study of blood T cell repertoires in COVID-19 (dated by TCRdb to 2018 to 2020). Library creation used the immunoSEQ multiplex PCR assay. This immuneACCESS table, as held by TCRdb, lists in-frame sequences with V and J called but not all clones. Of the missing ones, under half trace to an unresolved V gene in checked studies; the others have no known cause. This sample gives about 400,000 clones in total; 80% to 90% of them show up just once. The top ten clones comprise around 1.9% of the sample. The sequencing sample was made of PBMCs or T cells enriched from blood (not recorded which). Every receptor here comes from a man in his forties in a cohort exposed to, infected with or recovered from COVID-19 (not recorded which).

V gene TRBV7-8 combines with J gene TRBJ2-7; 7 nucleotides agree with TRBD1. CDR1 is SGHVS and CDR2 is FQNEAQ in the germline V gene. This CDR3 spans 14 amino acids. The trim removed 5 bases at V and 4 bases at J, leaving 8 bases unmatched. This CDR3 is CASSIDRVGYEQYF. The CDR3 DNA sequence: TGTGCCAGCAGCATCGACAGGGTGGGGTACGAGCAGTACTTC.

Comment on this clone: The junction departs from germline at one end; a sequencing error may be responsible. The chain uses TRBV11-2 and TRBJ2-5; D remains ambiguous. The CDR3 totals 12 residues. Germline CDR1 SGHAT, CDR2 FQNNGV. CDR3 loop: CASSLNQETQYF. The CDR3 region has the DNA TGTGCCAGCAGCTTAAACCAGGAGACCCAGTACTTC.

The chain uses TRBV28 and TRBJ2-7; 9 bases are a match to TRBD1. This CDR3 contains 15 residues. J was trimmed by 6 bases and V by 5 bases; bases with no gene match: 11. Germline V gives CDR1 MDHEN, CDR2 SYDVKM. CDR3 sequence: CASSSLRDRAGEQYF. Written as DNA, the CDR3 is TGTGCCAGCAGTAGCCTCCGGGACAGGGCCGGCGAGCAGTACTTC.

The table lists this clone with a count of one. The CDR3 bases are TGTGCCAGTAGTATAACGGATTCACCCCTCCACTTT. Residues: CASSITDSPLHF. The V gene is TRBV19, the J gene TRBJ1-6; the D is unclear. V lost 2 bases and J lost 8, with 4 bases in between. The germline V gene has CDR1 LNHDA and CDR2 SQIVND (reference sequence). This CDR3 has 12 amino acids.